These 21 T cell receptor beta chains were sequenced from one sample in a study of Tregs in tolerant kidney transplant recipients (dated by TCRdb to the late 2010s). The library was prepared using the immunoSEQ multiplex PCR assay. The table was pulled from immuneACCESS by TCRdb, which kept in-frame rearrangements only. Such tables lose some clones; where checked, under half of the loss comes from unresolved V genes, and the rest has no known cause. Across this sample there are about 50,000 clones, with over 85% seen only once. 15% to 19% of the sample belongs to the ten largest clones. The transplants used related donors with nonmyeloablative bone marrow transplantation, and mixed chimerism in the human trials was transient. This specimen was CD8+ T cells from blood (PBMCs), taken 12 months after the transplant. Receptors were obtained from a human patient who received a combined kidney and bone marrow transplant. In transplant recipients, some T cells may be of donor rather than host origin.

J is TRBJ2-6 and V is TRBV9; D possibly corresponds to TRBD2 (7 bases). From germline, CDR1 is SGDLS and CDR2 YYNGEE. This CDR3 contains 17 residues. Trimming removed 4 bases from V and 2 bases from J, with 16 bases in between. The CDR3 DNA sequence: TGTGCCAGCAGCCCAAGTGGGGGGGCAGCTGGGGCCAACGTCCTGACTTTC. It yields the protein CASSPSGGAAGANVLTF.

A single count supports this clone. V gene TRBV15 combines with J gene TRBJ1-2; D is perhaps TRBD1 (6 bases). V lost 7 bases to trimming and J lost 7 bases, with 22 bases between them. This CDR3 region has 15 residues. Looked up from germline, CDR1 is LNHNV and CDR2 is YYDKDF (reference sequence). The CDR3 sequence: CATNRWTDLKCGYTF. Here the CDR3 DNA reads TGTGCCACCAACCGTTGGACAGACCTTAAGTGTGGCTACACCTTC.

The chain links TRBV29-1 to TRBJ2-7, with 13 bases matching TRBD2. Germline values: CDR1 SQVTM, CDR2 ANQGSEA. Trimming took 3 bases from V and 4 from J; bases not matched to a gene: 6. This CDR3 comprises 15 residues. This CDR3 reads CSVDYQGLAGYEQYF. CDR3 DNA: TGCAGCGTTGATTATCAGGGACTAGCGGGGTACGAGCAGTACTTC.

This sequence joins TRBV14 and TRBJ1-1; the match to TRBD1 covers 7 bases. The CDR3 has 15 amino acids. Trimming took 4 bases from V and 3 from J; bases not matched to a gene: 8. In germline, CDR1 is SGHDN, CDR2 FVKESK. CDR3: CASSPNRGWDTEAFF. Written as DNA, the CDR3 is TGTGCCAGCAGCCCTAACAGGGGATGGGACACTGAAGCTTTCTTT.

In DNA, the CDR3 is TGTGCCAGCAGCTCCAGGGTGCTCGAGCAGTACTTC. Protein sequence: CASSSRVLEQYF. This chain connects TRBV7-2 to TRBJ2-7, with a weak D call TRBD1 (5 bases). V was trimmed by 4 bases and J by 6 bases, leaving 10 bases between them. In germline, CDR1 is SGHTA, CDR2 FQGNSA. This CDR3 is 12 amino acids long.

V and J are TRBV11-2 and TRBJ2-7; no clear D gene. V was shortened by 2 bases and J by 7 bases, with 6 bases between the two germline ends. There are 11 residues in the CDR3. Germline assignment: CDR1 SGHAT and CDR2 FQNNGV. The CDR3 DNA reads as TGTGCCAGCAGCTTATCCCGGGAGCAGTACTTC. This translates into CASSLSREQYF.

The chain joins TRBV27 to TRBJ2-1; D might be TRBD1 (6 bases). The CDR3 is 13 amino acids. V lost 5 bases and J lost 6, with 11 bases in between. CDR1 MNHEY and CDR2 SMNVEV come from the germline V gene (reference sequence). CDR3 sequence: CASSLTGLNEQFF. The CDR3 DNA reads TGTGCCAGCAGTCTGACAGGACTCAATGAGCAGTTCTTC.

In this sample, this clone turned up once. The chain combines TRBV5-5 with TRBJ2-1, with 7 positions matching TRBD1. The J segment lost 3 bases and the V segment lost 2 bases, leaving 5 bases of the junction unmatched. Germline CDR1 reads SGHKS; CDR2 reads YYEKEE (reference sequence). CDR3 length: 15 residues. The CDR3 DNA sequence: TGTGCCAGCAGCTTTGGGCAGGGGGTCTACAATGAGCAGTTCTTC. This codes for CASSFGQGVYNEQFF.

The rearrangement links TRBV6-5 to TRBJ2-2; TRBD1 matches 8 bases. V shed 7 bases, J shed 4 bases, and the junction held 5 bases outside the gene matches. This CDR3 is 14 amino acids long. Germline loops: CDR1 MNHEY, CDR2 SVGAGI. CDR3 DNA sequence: TGTGCCAGCATGACAGGGGTTGGCACCGGGGAGCTGTTTTTT. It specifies CASMTGVGTGELFF.

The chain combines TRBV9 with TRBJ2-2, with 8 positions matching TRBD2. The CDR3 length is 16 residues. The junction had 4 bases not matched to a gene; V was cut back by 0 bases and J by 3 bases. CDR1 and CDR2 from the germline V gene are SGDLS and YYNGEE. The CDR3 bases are TGTGCCAGCAGCGTAGCTGACGGGGGGGACACCGGGGAGCTGTTTTTT. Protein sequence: CASSVADGGDTGELFF.

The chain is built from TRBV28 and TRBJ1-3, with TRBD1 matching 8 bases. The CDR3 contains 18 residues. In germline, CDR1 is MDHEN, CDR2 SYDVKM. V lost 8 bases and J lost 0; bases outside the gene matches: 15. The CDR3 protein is CASSPLTGAYISGNTIYF. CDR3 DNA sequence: TGTGCCAGCTCCCCACTGACAGGGGCCTATATCTCTGGAAACACCATATATTTT.

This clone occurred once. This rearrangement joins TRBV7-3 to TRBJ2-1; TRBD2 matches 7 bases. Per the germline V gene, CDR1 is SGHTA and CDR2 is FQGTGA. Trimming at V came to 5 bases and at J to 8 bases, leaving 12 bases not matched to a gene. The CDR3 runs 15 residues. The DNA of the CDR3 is TGTGCCAGCAGCACCATAGCGGGCGGTGTCTATGAGCAGTTCTTC. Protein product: CASSTIAGGVYEQFF. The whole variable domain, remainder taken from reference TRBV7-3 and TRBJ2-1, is GAGVSQTPSNKVTEKGKYVELRCDPISGHTALYWYRQSLGQGPEFLIYFQGTGAADDSGLPNDRFFAVRPEGSVSTLKIQRTERGDSAVYLCASSTIAGGVYEQFFGPGTRLTVL.

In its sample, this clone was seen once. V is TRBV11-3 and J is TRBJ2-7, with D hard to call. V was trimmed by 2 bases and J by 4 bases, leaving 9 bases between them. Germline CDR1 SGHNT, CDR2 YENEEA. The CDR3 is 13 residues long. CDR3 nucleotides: TGTGCCAGCAGCTTAAGTTTCGAGTACGAGCAGTACTTC. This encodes CASSLSFEYEQYF.

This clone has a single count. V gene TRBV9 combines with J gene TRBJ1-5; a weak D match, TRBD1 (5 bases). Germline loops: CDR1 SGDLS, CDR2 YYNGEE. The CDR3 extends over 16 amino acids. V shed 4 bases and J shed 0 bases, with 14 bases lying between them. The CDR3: CASSRGGDYSNQPQHF. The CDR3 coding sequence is TGTGCCAGCAGCCGAGGTGGGGACTATAGCAATCAGCCCCAGCATTTT.

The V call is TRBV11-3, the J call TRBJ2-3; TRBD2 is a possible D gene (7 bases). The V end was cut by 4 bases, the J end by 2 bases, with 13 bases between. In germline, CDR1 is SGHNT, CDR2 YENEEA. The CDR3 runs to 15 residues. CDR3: CASSSPGGPTDTQYF. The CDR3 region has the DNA TGTGCCAGCAGCTCCCCGGGGGGCCCCACAGATACGCAGTATTTT.

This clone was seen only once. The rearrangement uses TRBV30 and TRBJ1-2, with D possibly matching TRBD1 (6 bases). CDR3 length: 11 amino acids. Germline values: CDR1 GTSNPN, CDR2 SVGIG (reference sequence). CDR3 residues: CAKYRDYGYTF. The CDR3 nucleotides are TGTGCTAAATACAGGGACTATGGCTACACCTTC.

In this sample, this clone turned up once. The CDR3 nucleotides are TGTGCCAGCAGCTTAGATGGGACAGCGATTAATGAAGCTTTCTTT. Amino acid sequence: CASSLDGTAINEAFF. The J gene is TRBJ1-1, the V gene TRBV7-8, with TRBD1 matching 7 bases. CDR1 SGHVS and CDR2 FQNEAQ come from the germline V gene. The CDR3 extends over 15 amino acids. Germline trimming cut 1 base from V and 7 bases from J; bases unmatched to any gene: 9. Drawing the rest from reference TRBV7-8 and TRBJ1-1, the complete variable domain is GAGVSQSPRYKVAKRGQDVALRCDPISGHVSLFWYQQALGQGPEFLTYFQNEAQLDKSGLPSDRFFAERPEGSVSTLKIQRTQQEDSAVYLCASSLDGTAINEAFFGQGTRLTVV.

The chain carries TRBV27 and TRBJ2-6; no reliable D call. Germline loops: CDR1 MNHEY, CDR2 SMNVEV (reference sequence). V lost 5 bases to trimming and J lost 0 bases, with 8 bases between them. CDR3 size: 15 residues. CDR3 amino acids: CASSQSNSGANVLTF. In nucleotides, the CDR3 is TGTGCCAGCAGTCAATCCAACTCTGGGGCCAACGTCCTGACTTTC.

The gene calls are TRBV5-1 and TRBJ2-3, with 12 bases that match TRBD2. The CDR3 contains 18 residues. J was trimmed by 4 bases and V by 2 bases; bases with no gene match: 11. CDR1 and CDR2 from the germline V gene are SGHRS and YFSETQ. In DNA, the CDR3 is TGCGCCAGCAGCTTATCTAGCGGGGGGGCCTTTTCCCCAGATACGCAGTATTTT. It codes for CASSLSSGGAFSPDTQYF.

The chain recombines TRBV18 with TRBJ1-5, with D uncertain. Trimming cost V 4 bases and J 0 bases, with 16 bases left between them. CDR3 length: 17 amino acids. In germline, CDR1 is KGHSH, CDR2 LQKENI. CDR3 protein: CASSLFGEPYSNQPQHF. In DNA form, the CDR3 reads TGTGCCAGCTCACTGTTCGGAGAACCATATAGCAATCAGCCCCAGCATTTT.

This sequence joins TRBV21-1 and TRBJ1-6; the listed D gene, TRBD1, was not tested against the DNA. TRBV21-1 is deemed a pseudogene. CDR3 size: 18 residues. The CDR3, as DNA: TGTGCCAGCACCACTTTGACAGGGGCGCGGACCGATAATTCACCCCTCCACTTT. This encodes CASTTLTGARTDNSPLHF.